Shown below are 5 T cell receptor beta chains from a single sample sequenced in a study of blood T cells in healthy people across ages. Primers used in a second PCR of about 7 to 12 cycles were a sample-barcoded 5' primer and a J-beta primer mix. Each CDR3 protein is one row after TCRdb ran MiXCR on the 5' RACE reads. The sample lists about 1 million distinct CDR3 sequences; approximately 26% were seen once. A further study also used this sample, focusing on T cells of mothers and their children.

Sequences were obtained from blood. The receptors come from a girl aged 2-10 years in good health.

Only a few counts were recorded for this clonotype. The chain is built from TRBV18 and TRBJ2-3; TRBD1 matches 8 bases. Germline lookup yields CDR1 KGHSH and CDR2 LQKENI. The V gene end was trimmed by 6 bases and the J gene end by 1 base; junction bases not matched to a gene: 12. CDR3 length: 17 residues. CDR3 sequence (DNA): TGTGCCAGCTCCGGTAACAGGGGGTGGATTGGCACAGATACGCAGTATTTT. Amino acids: CASSGNRGWIGTDTQYF.

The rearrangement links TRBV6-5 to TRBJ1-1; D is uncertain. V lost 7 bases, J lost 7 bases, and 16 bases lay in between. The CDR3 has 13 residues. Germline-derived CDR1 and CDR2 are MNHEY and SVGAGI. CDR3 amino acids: CASTRDPLVEAFF. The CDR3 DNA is TGTGCCAGCACGAGAGATCCTCTGGTTGAAGCTTTCTTT.

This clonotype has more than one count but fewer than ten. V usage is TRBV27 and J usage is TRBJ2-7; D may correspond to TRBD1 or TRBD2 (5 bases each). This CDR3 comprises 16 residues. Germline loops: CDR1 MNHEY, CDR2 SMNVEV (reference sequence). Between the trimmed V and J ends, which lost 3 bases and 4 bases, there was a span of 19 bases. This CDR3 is CASSLTGTTIFYEQYF. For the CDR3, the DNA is TGTGCCAGCAGTTTGACCGGGACCACTATTTTTTACGAGCAGTACTTC.

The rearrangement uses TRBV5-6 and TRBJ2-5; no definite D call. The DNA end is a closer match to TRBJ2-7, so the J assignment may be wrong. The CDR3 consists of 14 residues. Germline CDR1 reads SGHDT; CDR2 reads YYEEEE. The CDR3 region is CASTRTTTSYEQYF. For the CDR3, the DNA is TGTGCCAGCACCCGGACCACGACGAGCTACGAGCAGTACTTC.

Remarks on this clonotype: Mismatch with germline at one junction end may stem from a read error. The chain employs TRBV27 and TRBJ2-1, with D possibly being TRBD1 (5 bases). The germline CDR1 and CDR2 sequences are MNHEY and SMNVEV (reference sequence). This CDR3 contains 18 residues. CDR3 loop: CASSRQGLGYNSNNEQFF. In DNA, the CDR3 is TGTGCCAGCAGCCGCCAGGGCCTCGGCTATAACTCCAACAATGAGCAGTTCTTC.